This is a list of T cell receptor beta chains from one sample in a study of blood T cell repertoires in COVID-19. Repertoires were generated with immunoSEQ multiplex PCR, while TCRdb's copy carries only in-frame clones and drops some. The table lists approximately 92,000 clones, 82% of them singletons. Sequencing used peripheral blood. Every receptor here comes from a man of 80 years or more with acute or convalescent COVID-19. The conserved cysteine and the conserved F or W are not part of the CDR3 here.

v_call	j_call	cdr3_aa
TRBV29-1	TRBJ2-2	SVLGQGIIGELF
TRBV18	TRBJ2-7	ASSPVGPGLAETYEQY
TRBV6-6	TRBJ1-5	ASSYPGEKQPQH
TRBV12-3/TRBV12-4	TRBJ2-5	ASSLRVQETQY
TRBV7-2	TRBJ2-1	ASSYRPGLAGQNEQF
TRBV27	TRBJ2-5	ASSFLRQKETQY
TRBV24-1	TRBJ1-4	ATSDPRVADEKLF
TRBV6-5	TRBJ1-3	ASRPTGLSGNTIY
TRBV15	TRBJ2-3	ATSVAGAHTDTQY
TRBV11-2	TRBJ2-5	ASSLEGRWGRGETQY
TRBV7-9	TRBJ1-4	ASSLIGQSNEKLF
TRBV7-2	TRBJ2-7	ASSRVSGNRGEQY